The T cell receptor (beta chain) described here comes from a study of cytomegalovirus exposure and HLA in healthy donors. About the study: An early data release held approximately 80 million unique TCRs from HLA-typed donors.

The germline V gene has CDR1 SGHRS and CDR2 YFSETQ. Trimming shortened V by 4 bases and J by 5 bases, and 12 bases separated the two germline ends. The CDR3 is made up of 14 amino acids. The PCR used 60 Vbeta and 13 Jbeta primers. Sequencing used immunoSEQ multiplex PCR; TCRdb keeps in-frame clones, though not all of them. The sample consists of approximately 150,000 clones, about four fifths of them appearing once. The origin of this receptor is a man in his thirties or forties in good health and CMV-seropositive. Sequenced: PBMCs. V usage is TRBV5-1 and J usage is TRBJ2-2; D is perhaps TRBD1 (6 bases). The CDR3 region has the DNA TGCGCCAGCAGCCTGCTTCAGGGGACCGGGGAGCTGTTTTTT. Translating it yields CASSLLQGTGELFF.